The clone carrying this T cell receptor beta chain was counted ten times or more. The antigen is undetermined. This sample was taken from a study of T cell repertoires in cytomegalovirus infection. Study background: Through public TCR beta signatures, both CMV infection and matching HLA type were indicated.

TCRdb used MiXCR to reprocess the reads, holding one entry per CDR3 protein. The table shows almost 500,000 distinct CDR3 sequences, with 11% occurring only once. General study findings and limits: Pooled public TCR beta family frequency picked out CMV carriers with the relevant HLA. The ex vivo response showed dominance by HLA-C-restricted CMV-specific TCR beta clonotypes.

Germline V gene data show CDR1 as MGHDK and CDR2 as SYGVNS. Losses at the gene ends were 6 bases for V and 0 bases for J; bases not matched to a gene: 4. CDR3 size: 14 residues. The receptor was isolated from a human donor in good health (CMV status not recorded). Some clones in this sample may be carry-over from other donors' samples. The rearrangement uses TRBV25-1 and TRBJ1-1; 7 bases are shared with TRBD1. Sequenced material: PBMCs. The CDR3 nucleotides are TGTGCCAGCAGGGAGACAGGGATGAACACTGAAGCTTTCTTT. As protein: CASRETGMNTEAFF.